The source of this TCR beta chain is a study of blood T cells in healthy people across ages. A second PCR, run for 7 to 11 cycles, used a sample-barcoded 5' primer plus a J-beta primer mix. TCRdb passed the 5' RACE reads through MiXCR, listing each CDR3 protein once. This sample has roughly 1,300,000 distinct CDR3 sequences, with almost 60% found just once. This clonotype was seen more than once but under ten times. This TCR was recovered from a man younger than 30 in good health. The sample consisted of blood.

The CDR3 region is CASSETSRVGGPFGGTQYF. The CDR3 bases are TGTGCCAGCAGTGAGACAAGCAGGGTCGGTGGACCATTCGGTGGTACGCAGTATTTT. The rearrangement joins TRBV2 to TRBJ2-3; weak D call: TRBD1 (5 bases). Germline loops: CDR1 SNHLY, CDR2 FYNNEI. This CDR3 is 19 amino acids long. V was clipped by 3 bases and J by 8 bases, with 30 bases between them.